These 9 T cell receptor beta chains originate from one sample sequenced in a study of blood T cell repertoires in COVID-19. TCRdb's copy holds only in-frame clones and misses some; the assay was immunoSEQ multiplex PCR. The table has under 200,000 clones, over 75% seen once. What was sequenced was PBMCs or T cells enriched from blood (not recorded which). Receptors originate from a woman between 50 and 59 years old who had recovered from COVID-19.

For this clone: The DNA is left out, because the CDR3 cannot be placed on it with certainty; the CDR3 is given as TCRdb lists it. The genes are TRBV1 and TRBJ1-3; the table's D call, TRBD1, was not checked against the DNA. TRBV1 is an annotated pseudogene. The CDR3 length equals 18 residues, ends included. The CDR3 is CTSSQDPDRVGSGNTIYF.

The chain links TRBV5-6 to TRBJ2-3; TRBD1 agrees at 11 bases. The CDR3 has 17 amino acids. V lost 1 base to trimming and J lost 5 bases; unmatched junction nucleotides: 9. Germline-derived CDR1 and CDR2 are SGHDT and YYEEEE. The DNA of the CDR3 is TGTGCCAGCAGCTTGTTTGGACAGGGGGCAGTGAGAGATACGCAGTATTTT. It specifies CASSLFGQGAVRDTQYF.

The CDR3 is CASSLTVAKNIQYF. The DNA of the CDR3 is TGCGCCAGCAGCTTGACAGTAGCCAAAAACATTCAGTACTTC. The chain recombines TRBV5-1 with TRBJ2-4; D is unresolved. The CDR3 contains 14 residues. Germline-derived CDR1 and CDR2 are SGHRS and YFSETQ. V lost 1 base, J lost 0 bases, and 5 bases lay in between. The full variable domain, completed using reference TRBV5-1 and TRBJ2-4, is KAGVTQTPRYLIKTRGQQVTLSCSPISGHRSVSWYQQTPGQGLQFLFEYFSETQRNKGNFPGRFSGRQFSNSRSEMNVSTLELGDSALYLCASSLTVAKNIQYFGAGTRLSVL.

The CDR3 DNA reads as TGTGCCAGCAGCCGACAGGTTAATGAAAAACTGTTTTTT. Amino acid sequence: CASSRQVNEKLFF. The chain has TRBV14 and TRBJ1-4; tentative D call: TRBD1 (6 bases). The CDR3 is 13 residues long. The germline CDR1 and CDR2 sequences are SGHDN and FVKESK. The V end was cut by 4 bases, the J end by 4 bases, with 7 bases between.

The V call is TRBV3-1 (or the pseudogene TRBV3-2), the J call TRBJ1-1, with D tentatively TRBD1 (6 bases). In germline, CDR1 is LGHDT, CDR2 YNNKEL (reference sequence). V was clipped by 4 bases and J by 6 bases, with 24 bases between them. The CDR3 is 17 amino acids. The CDR3 coding sequence is TGTGCCAGCAGCCCTACCCCTCAGTCAGGGGCCTGGGCTGAAGCTTTCTTT. Amino acid sequence: CASSPTPQSGAWAEAFF.

This chain joins TRBV3-1 (or the pseudogene TRBV3-2) and TRBJ1-1, with D possibly being TRBD1 (6 bases). V was cut by 3 bases and J by 4 bases, with 15 bases left in between. The CDR3 is 15 residues long. Per the germline V gene, CDR1 is LGHDT and CDR2 is YNNKEL (reference sequence). CDR3 coding DNA: TGTGCCAGCAGCCACCACAGGGCCCCGGGCACTGAAGCTTTCTTT. Its protein is CASSHHRAPGTEAFF.

The chain combines TRBV29-1 with TRBJ1-2, with D possibly being TRBD1 (6 bases). The V gene's germline CDR1 is SQVTM and CDR2 ANQGSEA. The CDR3 has 13 residues. V lost 7 bases and J lost 6, with 18 bases in between. The CDR3 reads CSGLLQGNDGYTF. The CDR3 DNA reads TGCAGCGGCCTACTACAGGGAAATGATGGCTACACCTTC.

The chain links TRBV7-8 to TRBJ2-4; TRBD1 might be the D (6 bases). In germline, CDR1 is SGHVS, CDR2 FQNEAQ. V shed 5 bases and J shed 3 bases, with 14 bases lying between them. The CDR3 sequence is 15 residues long. CDR3 DNA sequence: TGTGCCAGCAGCCCCCGACAGGTCGGCAAAAACATTCAGTACTTC. Translating gives CASSPRQVGKNIQYF.

CDR3 sequence (DNA): TGTGCCAGCAGCTTAGGGCTAGCACATTCAAGGAATGAGCAGTTCTTC. Its translation: CASSLGLAHSRNEQFF. The rearrangement uses TRBV11-2 and TRBJ2-1; the D gene is possibly TRBD2 (5 bases). This CDR3 has 16 residues. CDR1 SGHAT and CDR2 FQNNGV come from the germline V gene. Trimming cost V 1 base and J 7 bases, with 17 bases left between them. Together with reference TRBV11-2 and TRBJ2-1, the CDR3 gives the full variable domain: EAGVAQSPRYKIIEKRQSVAFWCNPISGHATLYWYQQILGQGPKLLIQFQNNGVVDDSQLPKDRFSAERLKGVDSTLKIQPAKLEDSAVYLCASSLGLAHSRNEQFFGPGTRLTVL.